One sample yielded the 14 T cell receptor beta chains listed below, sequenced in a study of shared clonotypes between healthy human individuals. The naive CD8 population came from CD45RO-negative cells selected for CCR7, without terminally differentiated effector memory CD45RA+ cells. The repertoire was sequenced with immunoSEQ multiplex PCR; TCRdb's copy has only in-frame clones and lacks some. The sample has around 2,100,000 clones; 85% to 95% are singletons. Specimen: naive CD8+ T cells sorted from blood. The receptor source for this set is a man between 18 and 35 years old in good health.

The CDR3 sequence is CASRVQDSSSYEQYF. The CDR3 DNA sequence: TGTGCCAGCAGGGTACAGGACTCCTCCTCCTACGAGCAGTACTTC. The chain uses TRBV2 and TRBJ2-7; D tentatively fits TRBD1 or TRBD2 (5 bases each). Germline V gene data show CDR1 as SNHLY and CDR2 as FYNNEI. V lost 6 bases to trimming and J lost 0 bases, with 15 bases between them. The CDR3 runs to 15 residues.

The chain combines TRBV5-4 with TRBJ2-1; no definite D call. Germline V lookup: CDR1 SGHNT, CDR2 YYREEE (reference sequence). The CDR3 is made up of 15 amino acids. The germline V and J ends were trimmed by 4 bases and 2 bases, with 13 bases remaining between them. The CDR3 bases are TGTGCCAGCAGCCCCGGAGCCTCGGCCTACAATGAGCAGTTCTTC. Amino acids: CASSPGASAYNEQFF.

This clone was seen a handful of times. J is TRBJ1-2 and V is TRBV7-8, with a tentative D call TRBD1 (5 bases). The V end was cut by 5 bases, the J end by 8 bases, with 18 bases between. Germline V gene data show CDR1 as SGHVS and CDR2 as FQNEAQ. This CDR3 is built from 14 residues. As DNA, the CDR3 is TGTGCCAGCAGCCTTAGCCGGGGGACGGAGGGCTACACCTTC. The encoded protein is CASSLSRGTEGYTF.

The CDR3 protein is CASSTIRDYTDTQYF. The CDR3 DNA follows: TGTGCCAGCAGCACCATCCGGGACTACACAGATACGCAGTATTTT. The genes are TRBV7-2 and TRBJ2-3; 7 positions agree with TRBD2. This CDR3 has 15 residues. The V gene's germline CDR1 is SGHTA and CDR2 FQGNSA. V was clipped by 5 bases and J by 2 bases; unmatched bases: 7.

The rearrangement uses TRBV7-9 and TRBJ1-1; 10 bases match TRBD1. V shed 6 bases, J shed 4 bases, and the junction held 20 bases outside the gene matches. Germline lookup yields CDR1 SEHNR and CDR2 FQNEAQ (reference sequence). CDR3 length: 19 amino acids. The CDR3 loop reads CASSYPGGTGDGSGTEAFF. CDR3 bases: TGTGCCAGCAGTTACCCCGGCGGGACAGGGGACGGGTCGGGCACTGAAGCTTTCTTT. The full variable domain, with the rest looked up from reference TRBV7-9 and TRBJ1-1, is DTGVSQNPRHKITKRGQNVTFRCDPISEHNRLYWYRQTLGQGPEFLTYFQNEAQLEKSRLLSDRFSAERPKGSFSTLEIQRTEQGDSAMYLCASSYPGGTGDGSGTEAFFGQGTRLTVV.

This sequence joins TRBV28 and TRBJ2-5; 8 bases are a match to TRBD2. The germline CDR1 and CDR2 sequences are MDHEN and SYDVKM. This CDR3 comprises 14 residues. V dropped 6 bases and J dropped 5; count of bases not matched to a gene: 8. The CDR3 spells CASSWRGVGETQYF. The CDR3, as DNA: TGTGCCAGCAGCTGGCGGGGGGTCGGGGAGACCCAGTACTTC. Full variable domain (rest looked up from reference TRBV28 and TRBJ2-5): DVKVTQSSRYLVKRTGEKVFLECVQDMDHENMFWYRQDPGLGLRLIYFSYDVKMKEKGDIPEGYSVSREKKERFSLILESASTNQTSMYLCASSWRGVGETQYFGPGTRLLVL.

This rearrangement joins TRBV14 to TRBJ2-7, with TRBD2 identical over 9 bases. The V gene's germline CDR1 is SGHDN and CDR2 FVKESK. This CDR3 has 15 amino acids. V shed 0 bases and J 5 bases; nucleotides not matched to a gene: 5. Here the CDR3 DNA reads TGTGCCAGCAGCCAAGAGGGCGGGAGGGCCCACGAGCAGTACTTC. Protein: CASSQEGGRAHEQYF.

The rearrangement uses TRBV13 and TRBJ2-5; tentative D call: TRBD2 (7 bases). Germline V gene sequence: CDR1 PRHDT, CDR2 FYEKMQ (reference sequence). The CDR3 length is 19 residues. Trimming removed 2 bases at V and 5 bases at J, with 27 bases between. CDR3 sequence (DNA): TGTGCCAGCAGCTTATTCGGAGGGGGACAAGCGGGGCAAAGGGAGACCCAGTACTTC. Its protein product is CASSLFGGGQAGQRETQYF.

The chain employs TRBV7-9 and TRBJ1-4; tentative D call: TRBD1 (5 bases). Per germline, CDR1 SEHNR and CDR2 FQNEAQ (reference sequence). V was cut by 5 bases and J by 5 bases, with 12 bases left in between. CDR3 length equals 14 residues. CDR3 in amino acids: CASSRDAGNEKLFF. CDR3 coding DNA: TGTGCCAGCAGCCGGGACGCGGGAAATGAAAAACTGTTTTTT.

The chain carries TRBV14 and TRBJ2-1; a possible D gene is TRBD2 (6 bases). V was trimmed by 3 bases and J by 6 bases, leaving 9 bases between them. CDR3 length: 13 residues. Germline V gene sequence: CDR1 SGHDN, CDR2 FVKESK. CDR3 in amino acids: CASSHPGGNEQFF. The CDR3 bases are TGTGCCAGCAGCCATCCCGGGGGCAATGAGCAGTTCTTC.

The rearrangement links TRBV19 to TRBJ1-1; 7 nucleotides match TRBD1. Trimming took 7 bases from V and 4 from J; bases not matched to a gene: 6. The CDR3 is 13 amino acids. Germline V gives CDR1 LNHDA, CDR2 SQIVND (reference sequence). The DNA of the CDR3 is TGTGCCAGTACCCCCCACAGGGGCACTGAAGCTTTCTTT. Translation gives CASTPHRGTEAFF.

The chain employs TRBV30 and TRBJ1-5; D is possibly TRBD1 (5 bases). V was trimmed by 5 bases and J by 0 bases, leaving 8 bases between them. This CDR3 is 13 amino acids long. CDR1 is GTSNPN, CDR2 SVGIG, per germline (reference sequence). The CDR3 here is CAWGGFSNQPQHF. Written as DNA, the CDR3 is TGTGCCTGGGGGGGGTTTAGCAATCAGCCCCAGCATTTT. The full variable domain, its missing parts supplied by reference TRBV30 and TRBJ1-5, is SQTIHQWPATLVQPVGSPLSLECTVEGTSNPNLYWYRQAAGRGLQLLFYSVGIGQISSEVPQNLSASRPQDRQFILSSKKLLLSDSGFYLCAWGGFSNQPQHFGDGTRLSIL.

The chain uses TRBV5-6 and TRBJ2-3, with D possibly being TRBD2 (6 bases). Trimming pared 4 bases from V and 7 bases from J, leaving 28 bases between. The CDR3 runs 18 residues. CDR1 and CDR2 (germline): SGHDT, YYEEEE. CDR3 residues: CASSLGSPGTLLMYTQYF. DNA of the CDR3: TGTGCCAGCAGCCTGGGATCCCCCGGGACTCTTCTCATGTATACGCAGTATTTT.

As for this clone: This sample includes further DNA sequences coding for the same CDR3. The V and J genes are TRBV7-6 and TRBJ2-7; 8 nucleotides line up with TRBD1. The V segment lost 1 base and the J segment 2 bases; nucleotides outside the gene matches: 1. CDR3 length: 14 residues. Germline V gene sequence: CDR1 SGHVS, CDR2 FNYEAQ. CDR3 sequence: CASSLETGAYEQYF. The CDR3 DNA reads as TGTGCCAGCAGCTTAGAGACAGGGGCCTACGAGCAGTACTTC.